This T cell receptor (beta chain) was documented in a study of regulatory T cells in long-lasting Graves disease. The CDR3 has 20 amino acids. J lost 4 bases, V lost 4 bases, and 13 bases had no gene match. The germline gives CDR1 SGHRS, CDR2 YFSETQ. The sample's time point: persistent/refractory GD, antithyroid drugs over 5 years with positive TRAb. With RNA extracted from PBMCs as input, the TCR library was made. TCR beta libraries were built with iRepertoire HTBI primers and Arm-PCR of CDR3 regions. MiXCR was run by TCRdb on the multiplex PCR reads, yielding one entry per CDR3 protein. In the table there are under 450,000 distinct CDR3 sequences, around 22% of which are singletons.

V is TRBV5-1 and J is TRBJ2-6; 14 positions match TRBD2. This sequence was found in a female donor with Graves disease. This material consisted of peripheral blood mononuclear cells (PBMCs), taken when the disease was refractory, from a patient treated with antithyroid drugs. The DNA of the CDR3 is TGCGCCAGCAGCGCACGGACTAGCGGGAGGTTAGTCCCCGGGGCCAACGTCCTGACTTTC. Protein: CASSARTSGRLVPGANVLTF.